Sequencing of this T cell receptor (beta chain) was carried out in a study of glioma-infiltrating T cells. Whole-study results and caveats: Non-neoplastic patients had below-expected tissue-blood divergence, while all gliomas exceeded expectation. Only very few CDR3 sequences appeared in both tissue and blood.

TCR alpha and beta CDR3 regions were amplified from RNA using iRepertoire nested multiplex PCR. One-step reverse transcription and amplification started from approximately 100-400 ng of tissue mRNA or PBMC total RNA. MiXCR, run by TCRdb on the multiplex PCR reads, gives a single entry per CDR3 protein. Of more than 85,000 distinct CDR3 sequences in the sample, about 25% were seen once. Germline V CDR1 and CDR2: LGHNA, YSLEER. The V gene lost 0 bases and the J gene lost 7 bases, with 21 bases spanning the gap. This CDR3 has 17 amino acids. The sample holds many counts of this clonotype. Its antigen is undetermined.

The sample was glioma tissue, nonneoplastic brain tissue, or PBMCs (not recorded which). The clonotype originates from a human donor with low-grade glioma or glioblastoma, undergoing nonglioma brain surgery, or in good health (not recorded which). The chain couples TRBV4-3 to TRBJ1-1; D is unclear. The CDR3 coding sequence is TGCGCCAGCAGCCAAGATTGGGCAGCGATCGAATCCATTGAAGCTTTCTTT. Residues: CASSQDWAAIESIEAFF.